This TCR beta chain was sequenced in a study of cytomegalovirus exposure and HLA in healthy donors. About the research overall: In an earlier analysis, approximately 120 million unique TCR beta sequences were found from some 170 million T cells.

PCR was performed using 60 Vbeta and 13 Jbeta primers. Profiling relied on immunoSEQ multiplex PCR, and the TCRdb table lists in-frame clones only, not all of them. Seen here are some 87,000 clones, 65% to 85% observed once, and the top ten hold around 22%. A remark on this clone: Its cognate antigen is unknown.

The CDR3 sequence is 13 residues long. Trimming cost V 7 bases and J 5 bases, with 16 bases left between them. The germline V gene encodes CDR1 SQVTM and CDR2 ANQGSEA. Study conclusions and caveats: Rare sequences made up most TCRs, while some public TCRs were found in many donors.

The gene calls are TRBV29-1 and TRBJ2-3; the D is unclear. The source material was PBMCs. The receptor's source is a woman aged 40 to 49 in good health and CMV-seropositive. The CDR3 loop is CSGARSGGDTQYF. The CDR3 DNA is TGCAGCGGTGCAAGGAGTGGCGGAGATACGCAGTATTTT.